These T cell receptor beta chains were read from a single sample in a study of cytomegalovirus exposure and HLA in healthy donors. Only in-frame clones appear in the TCRdb table, and some are missing; sequencing was by immunoSEQ multiplex PCR. This repertoire shows 200,000 or so clones, 80% to 85% found once; its top ten account for around 0.26%. The sample taken for sequencing was PBMCs. Source of these receptors: a boy aged 5 to 17 in good health and CMV-seronegative. The CDR3 runs from the conserved cysteine through the conserved F or W. The order of the fields is J gene, clone size, D gene, V gene, CDR3 protein, CDR3 DNA. A D gene is named only where the DNA matches it firmly. Size values are once, few and many counts, or a class for expanded clones, and some rows have none.

J gene: TRBJ2-1; clone size: NA; D gene: NA; V gene: TRBV5-8; CDR3 protein: CASSFAGSYNEQFF; CDR3 DNA: TGTGCCAGCAGCTTCGCAGGGTCCTACAATGAGCAGTTCTTC
J gene: TRBJ2-1; clone size: NA; D gene: TRBD2; V gene: TRBV5-6; CDR3 protein: CASVRLAGGDEQFF; CDR3 DNA: TGTGCCAGCGTTCGGCTAGCGGGAGGGGATGAGCAGTTCTTC
J gene: TRBJ2-1; clone size: NA; D gene: NA; V gene: TRBV10-3; CDR3 protein: CAISESTSLREQFF; CDR3 DNA: TGTGCCATCAGTGAGTCCACTAGTCTAAGGGAGCAGTTCTTC
J gene: TRBJ1-1; clone size: NA; D gene: NA; V gene: TRBV5-1; CDR3 protein: CASSLVGDTEAFF; CDR3 DNA: TGCGCCAGCAGCTTGGTAGGGGACACTGAAGCTTTCTTT
J gene: TRBJ2-1; clone size: NA; D gene: TRBD1; V gene: TRBV5-1; CDR3 protein: CASSLRTGNEQFF; CDR3 DNA: TGCGCCAGCAGCCTCAGGACAGGCAATGAGCAGTTCTTC
J gene: TRBJ1-5; clone size: once; D gene: NA; V gene: TRBV2; CDR3 protein: CASSEAGVSWQPQHF; CDR3 DNA: TGTGCCAGCAGTGAGGCAGGCGTTTCGTGGCAGCCCCAGCATTTT
J gene: TRBJ1-1; clone size: few; D gene: NA; V gene: TRBV19; CDR3 protein: CASSTNDRYAEAFF; CDR3 DNA: TGTGCCAGTAGTACAAACGACAGGTACGCTGAAGCTTTCTTT
J gene: TRBJ2-7; clone size: NA; D gene: TRBD2; V gene: TRBV5-1; CDR3 protein: CASSPTSGTYEQYF; CDR3 DNA: TGCGCCAGCAGCCCGACTAGCGGGACTTACGAGCAGTACTTC
J gene: TRBJ1-6; clone size: NA; D gene: NA; V gene: TRBV21-1; CDR3 protein: CASSNPDLSNRTPLHF; CDR3 DNA: TGTGCCAGCAGCAACCCGGACCTGTCCAACAGGACACCCCTCCACTTT
J gene: TRBJ2-1; clone size: NA; D gene: TRBD2; V gene: TRBV9; CDR3 protein: CASSVGLAGADSEQFF; CDR3 DNA: TGTGCCAGCAGCGTAGGTCTAGCGGGGGCAGATAGTGAGCAGTTCTTC
J gene: TRBJ1-1; clone size: few; D gene: NA; V gene: TRBV5-4; CDR3 protein: CASSWAVDTEAFF; CDR3 DNA: TGTGCCAGCAGCTGGGCCGTCGACACTGAAGCTTTCTTT
J gene: TRBJ2-7; clone size: NA; D gene: NA; V gene: TRBV7-9; CDR3 protein: CASSLHGDGGGYEQYF; CDR3 DNA: TGTGCCAGCAGCCTTCACGGGGATGGCGGAGGGTACGAGCAGTACTTC
J gene: TRBJ1-5; clone size: NA; D gene: TRBD1; V gene: TRBV13; CDR3 protein: CASSFGNRGIFSNQPQHF; CDR3 DNA: TGTGCCAGCAGCTTCGGTAACAGGGGAATTTTCAGCAATCAGCCCCAGCATTTT
J gene: TRBJ2-3; clone size: NA; D gene: TRBD2; V gene: TRBV4-2; CDR3 protein: CASSQDPPSGGGADTQYF; CDR3 DNA: TGTGCCAGCAGCCAAGATCCGCCTAGCGGAGGAGGGGCAGATACGCAGTATTTT
J gene: TRBJ1-4; clone size: NA; D gene: NA; V gene: TRBV29-1; CDR3 protein: CSVAEGGREKLFF; CDR3 DNA: TGCAGCGTCGCCGAGGGGGGGCGAGAAAAACTGTTTTTT
J gene: TRBJ1-6; clone size: NA; D gene: TRBD1; V gene: TRBV2; CDR3 protein: CASSSGQTNSPLHF; CDR3 DNA: TGTGCCAGCAGTTCGGGACAGACCAATTCACCCCTCCACTTT
J gene: TRBJ1-2; clone size: NA; D gene: TRBD1; V gene: TRBV7-8; CDR3 protein: CASRGQGVLKGYTF; CDR3 DNA: TGTGCCAGCAGGGGGCAGGGGGTCCTAAAAGGCTACACCTTC
J gene: TRBJ2-1; clone size: NA; D gene: TRBD2; V gene: TRBV5-1; CDR3 protein: CASSLLAGNEQFF; CDR3 DNA: TGCGCCAGCAGCTTACTAGCGGGGAATGAGCAGTTCTTC
J gene: TRBJ2-7; clone size: NA; D gene: TRBD1; V gene: TRBV5-1; CDR3 protein: CASSLEGAGDEQYF; CDR3 DNA: TGCGCCAGCAGCTTGGAGGGGGCTGGGGACGAGCAGTACTTC
J gene: TRBJ1-1; clone size: NA; D gene: NA; V gene: TRBV11-3; CDR3 protein: CASSWGRYTEAFF; CDR3 DNA: TGTGCCAGCAGCTGGGGCAGATACACTGAAGCTTTCTTT
J gene: TRBJ2-3; clone size: NA; D gene: NA; V gene: TRBV27; CDR3 protein: CASLYRFGDTQYF; CDR3 DNA: TGTGCCAGCCTTTACAGGTTCGGGGATACGCAGTATTTT
J gene: TRBJ1-5; clone size: NA; D gene: TRBD1; V gene: TRBV19; CDR3 protein: CASSIVPGGTSNQPQHF; CDR3 DNA: TGTGCCAGTAGTATAGTCCCAGGGGGTACGAGCAATCAGCCCCAGCATTTT
J gene: TRBJ2-1; clone size: NA; D gene: TRBD2; V gene: TRBV27; CDR3 protein: CASSLLGTSGKNEQFF; CDR3 DNA: TGTGCCAGCAGTTTATTAGGGACTAGCGGGAAAAATGAGCAGTTCTTC
J gene: TRBJ1-5; clone size: NA; D gene: NA; V gene: TRBV6-6; CDR3 protein: CASSYGGGAQHF; CDR3 DNA: TGTGCCAGCAGTTACGGAGGAGGGGCCCAGCATTTT
J gene: TRBJ1-3; clone size: NA; D gene: NA; V gene: TRBV6-6; CDR3 protein: CAHKPGLENTIYF; CDR3 DNA: TGTGCCCACAAGCCAGGGTTAGAAAACACCATATATTTT
J gene: TRBJ2-2; clone size: NA; D gene: NA; V gene: TRBV7-3; CDR3 protein: CASSLTAGNTGELFF; CDR3 DNA: TGTGCCAGCAGCTTAACGGCAGGGAACACCGGGGAGCTGTTTTTT
J gene: TRBJ1-2; clone size: once; D gene: TRBD1; V gene: TRBV29-1; CDR3 protein: CSVEPGTGFNYGYTF; CDR3 DNA: TGCAGCGTTGAGCCCGGGACAGGATTTAACTATGGCTACACCTTC
J gene: TRBJ1-1; clone size: NA; D gene: NA; V gene: TRBV20-1; CDR3 protein: CSAYGDTEAFF; CDR3 DNA: TGCAGTGCTTACGGGGACACTGAAGCTTTCTTT
J gene: TRBJ2-3; clone size: NA; D gene: NA; V gene: TRBV2; CDR3 protein: CASRPRGSTDTQYF; CDR3 DNA: TGTGCCAGCAGACCACGGGGGAGCACAGATACGCAGTATTTT
J gene: TRBJ2-7; clone size: NA; D gene: TRBD1; V gene: TRBV6-1; CDR3 protein: CASRSKGAGEQYF; CDR3 DNA: TGTGCCAGCAGATCGAAGGGGGCGGGCGAGCAGTACTTC
J gene: TRBJ1-3; clone size: NA; D gene: NA; V gene: TRBV12-5; CDR3 protein: CASGFGGFGNTIYF; CDR3 DNA: TGTGCTAGTGGTTTCGGCGGTTTCGGAAACACCATATATTTT
J gene: TRBJ2-7; clone size: once; D gene: TRBD1; V gene: TRBV6-5; CDR3 protein: CASSTIRQGGEQYF; CDR3 DNA: TGTGCCAGCAGCACAATCCGACAGGGGGGCGAGCAGTACTTC
J gene: TRBJ1-5; clone size: NA; D gene: NA; V gene: TRBV4-1; CDR3 protein: CASSQQGNSNQPQHF; CDR3 DNA: TGCGCCAGCAGCCAACAGGGAAATAGCAATCAGCCCCAGCATTTT
J gene: TRBJ1-2; clone size: NA; D gene: TRBD1; V gene: TRBV7-9; CDR3 protein: CASSFRGTGLRGYTF; CDR3 DNA: TGTGCCAGCAGCTTTCGCGGGACAGGCCTACGAGGCTACACCTTC
J gene: TRBJ1-1; clone size: NA; D gene: NA; V gene: TRBV2; CDR3 protein: CASSDPRSTEAFF; CDR3 DNA: TGTGCCAGCAGTGACCCCCGGAGCACTGAAGCTTTCTTT
J gene: TRBJ1-2; clone size: few; D gene: TRBD1; V gene: TRBV29-1; CDR3 protein: CSEKTGNYGYTF; CDR3 DNA: TGCAGCGAGAAGACAGGGAACTATGGCTACACCTTC
J gene: TRBJ2-7; clone size: NA; D gene: TRBD1; V gene: TRBV7-8; CDR3 protein: CASSLVLGTGFYEQYF; CDR3 DNA: TGTGCCAGCAGCTTAGTGCTCGGGACAGGCTTTTACGAGCAGTACTTC